A single sample gave rise to the 32 T cell receptor beta chains below, sequenced in a study of neurological immune-mediated disorders. Each CDR3 protein is one row after TCRdb ran MiXCR on the 5' RACE reads. The table records approximately 46,000 distinct CDR3 sequences, about 9% of them present only once. Time point reported: longitudinal time-point 1 (baseline). The material sequenced was PBMCs. Every receptor here comes from a woman aged 40 to 55 in good health.

This clonotype came up many times. The V and J genes are TRBV5-1 and TRBJ2-7; D remains ambiguous. Germline V gene lookup returns CDR1 SGHRS and CDR2 YFSETQ. CDR3 length: 14 residues. V lost 2 bases, J lost 0 bases, and 9 bases lay in between. This CDR3 reads CASSFLRSSYEQYF. CDR3 nucleotide sequence: TGCGCCAGCAGCTTTCTCAGGAGCTCCTACGAGCAGTACTTC. Looking up the rest from reference TRBV5-1 and TRBJ2-7 gives the full variable domain: KAGVTQTPRYLIKTRGQQVTLSCSPISGHRSVSWYQQTPGQGLQFLFEYFSETQRNKGNFPGRFSGRQFSNSRSEMNVSTLELGDSALYLCASSFLRSSYEQYFGPGTRLTVT.

This clonotype came up many times. The chain uses TRBV10-3 and TRBJ2-5; D not resolved. The CDR3 is 12 amino acids. Germline V gives CDR1 ENHRY, CDR2 SYGVKD. Trimming left V 0 bases short and J 4 bases short, with 3 bases between. The CDR3 protein is CAISESRETQYF. The CDR3 bases are TGTGCCATCAGTGAGTCTCGAGAGACCCAGTACTTC.

At least ten counts were recorded for this clonotype. The chain combines TRBV2 with TRBJ1-4; no firm D call. Per the germline V gene, CDR1 is SNHLY and CDR2 is FYNNEI. Deletions cut 7 bases from V and 5 bases from J, with 8 bases between. There are 12 residues in the CDR3. The CDR3 sequence: CASTAENEKLFF. The CDR3 nucleotides are TGTGCCAGCACGGCGGAGAATGAAAAACTGTTTTTT.

The table lists this clonotype with many counts. The chain carries TRBV7-9 and TRBJ2-1, with 8 bases lining up with TRBD1. V shed 2 bases, J shed 2 bases, and the junction held 5 bases outside the gene matches. The CDR3 covers 16 residues. Germline V CDR1 and CDR2: SEHNR, FQNEAQ (reference sequence). CDR3 in DNA: TGTGCCAGCAGCTTATGGGCAGGGGGCACCTACAATGAGCAGTTCTTC. The encoded protein is CASSLWAGGTYNEQFF.

This clonotype has ten or more counts. The rearrangement links TRBV5-1 to TRBJ1-6; 9 positions match TRBD1. CDR3 length: 16 amino acids. Germline V gene data show CDR1 as SGHRS and CDR2 as YFSETQ. J lost 5 bases, V lost 2 bases, and 5 bases had no gene match. CDR3 residues: CASSFDRGIDNSPLHF. The CDR3 bases are TGCGCCAGCAGCTTTGACAGGGGGATTGATAATTCACCCCTCCACTTT.

The table lists this clonotype with many counts. The chain couples TRBV3-1 to TRBJ1-3; TRBD1 might be the D (5 bases). Trimming shortened V by 1 base and J by 2 bases, and 6 bases separated the two germline ends. The CDR3 runs 14 residues. Germline CDR1 and CDR2: LGHDT and YNNKEL (reference sequence). The CDR3 here is CASSQAGAGNTIYF. In DNA form, the CDR3 reads TGTGCCAGCAGCCAAGCGGGGGCTGGAAACACCATATATTTT.

As concerns this clonotype: Since a much larger clone is just one base distant, this may be a read error. DNA for the CDR3: TGTGCCAGCAGCCAAGGTCAGGGAAGGGACACGGCCTACGAGCAGTACTTC. Protein: CASSQGQGRDTAYEQYF. V gene TRBV3-1 combines with J gene TRBJ2-7; TRBD1 is a possible D gene (6 bases). CDR1 and CDR2 from the germline V gene are LGHDT and YNNKEL (reference sequence). With 1 base removed from V and 2 bases from J, the gap between germline ends came to 18 bases. There are 17 residues in the CDR3.

Regarding this clonotype: This sequence may be a read error, since a much larger clone differs from it by one base. The CDR3 does not end in the conserved phenylalanine or tryptophan, so this is likely a read error. This chain uses TRBV25-1 with TRBJ1-2; tentatively, D is TRBD1 (5 bases). The germline gives CDR1 MGHDK, CDR2 SYGVNS. The V gene lost 6 bases and the J gene lost 2 bases, with 13 bases spanning the gap. The CDR3 is 14 residues long. The CDR3 region is CASRPPGTNYGYTL. CDR3 bases: TGTGCCAGCAGGCCTCCCGGGACGAACTATGGCTACACCCTC.

This clonotype showed up many times. The chain employs TRBV2 and TRBJ2-1; 7 bases map to TRBD2. The germline V gene encodes CDR1 SNHLY and CDR2 FYNNEI. With 2 bases clipped from V and 0 bases from J, the junction kept 10 bases outside the gene matches. The CDR3 runs 18 residues. The CDR3 spells CASSESILGGSSYNEQFF. The CDR3, as DNA: TGTGCCAGCAGTGAATCCATCCTTGGCGGGAGCTCCTACAATGAGCAGTTCTTC.

Only a few counts were recorded for this clonotype. V usage is TRBV27 and J usage is TRBJ1-1; 7 nucleotides line up with TRBD1. Trimming took 3 bases from V and 5 from J; bases not matched to a gene: 12. The V gene's germline CDR1 is MNHEY and CDR2 SMNVEV (reference sequence). The CDR3 has 16 residues. This CDR3 reads CASSLATGARVTEAFF. The CDR3 DNA sequence: TGTGCCAGCAGTTTGGCCACAGGGGCCAGGGTGACTGAAGCTTTCTTT.

In this sample, this clonotype turned up many times. The chain couples TRBV7-2 to TRBJ2-5; the D call may be TRBD1 or TRBD2 (5 bases each). V was trimmed by 4 bases and J by 5 bases, leaving 14 bases between them. From germline, CDR1 is SGHTA and CDR2 FQGNSA. This CDR3 contains 14 residues. The CDR3 DNA is TGTGCCAGCAGCTCCCAGGGTGGAGGCGAGACCCAGTACTTC. It translates to CASSSQGGGETQYF. Full variable domain (missing parts from reference TRBV7-2 and TRBJ2-5): GAGVSQSPSNKVTEKGKDVELRCDPISGHTALYWYRQSLGQGLEFLIYFQGNSAPDKSGLPSDRFSAERTGGSVSTLTIQRTQQEDSAVYLCASSSQGGGETQYFGPGTRLLVL.

The chain employs TRBV2 and TRBJ2-2; D not certain. The CDR3 consists of 12 residues. Germline CDR1 SNHLY, CDR2 FYNNEI. V was cut by 8 bases and J by 4 bases, with 8 bases left in between. The CDR3 coding sequence is TGTGCCAGCGGCATGGGCACCGGGGAGCTGTTTTTT. This sequence encodes CASGMGTGELFF.

This clonotype was seen at least ten times. This sequence joins TRBV29-1 and TRBJ2-5; possible D gene TRBD1, 6 bases. The CDR3 has 11 residues. Germline lookup yields CDR1 SQVTM and CDR2 ANQGSEA. The V end was cut by 6 bases, the J end by 4 bases, with 9 bases between. This CDR3 reads CSVGAGETQYF. CDR3 sequence (DNA): TGCAGCGTGGGGGCAGGAGAGACCCAGTACTTC.

At least ten counts were recorded for this clonotype. The V gene is TRBV27, the J gene TRBJ1-4, with a weak D call TRBD1 (6 bases). The CDR3 runs 13 residues. Germline CDR1 is MNHEY and CDR2 is SMNVEV (reference sequence). V dropped 5 bases and J dropped 7 bases, with 11 bases sitting between them. CDR3 sequence: CASSPNRVEKLFF. The CDR3 nucleotides are TGTGCCAGCAGTCCTAACAGGGTTGAAAAACTGTTTTTT. The variable domain in full, completed from reference TRBV27 and TRBJ1-4, reads EAQVTQNPRYLITVTGKKLTVTCSQNMNHEYMSWYRQDPGLGLRQIYYSMNVEVTDKGDVPEGYKVSRKEKRNFPLILESPSPNQTSLYFCASSPNRVEKLFFGSGTQLSVL.

This clonotype was detected a few times. The chain uses TRBV6-2 or TRBV6-3 and TRBJ1-2, with unresolved D. Germline V gene sequence: CDR1 MNHEY, CDR2 SVGEGT. There are 13 residues in the CDR3. The V end lost 4 bases, the J end lost 4 bases, and 10 bases lay between the germline ends. The chain's CDR3 is CASSSGGPYGYTF. In DNA, the CDR3 is TGTGCCAGCAGTTCGGGTGGTCCCTATGGCTACACCTTC.

This clonotype came up many times. V is TRBV3-1 and J is TRBJ2-1, with D unresolved. The V and J ends lost 0 bases and 6 bases respectively, with 12 bases between them. Germline V gene data show CDR1 as LGHDT and CDR2 as YNNKEL (reference sequence). The CDR3 is 15 residues long. Here the CDR3 reads CASSQDLWAGNEQFF. Written as DNA, the CDR3 is TGTGCCAGCAGCCAAGACCTCTGGGCCGGCAATGAGCAGTTCTTC.

This clonotype was observed at least ten times. The rearrangement joins TRBV4-3 to TRBJ2-7; 11 nucleotides line up with TRBD2. Germline V gene sequence: CDR1 LGHNA, CDR2 YSLEER. The CDR3 is 15 amino acids. V dropped 4 bases and J dropped 1; count of bases not matched to a gene: 3. Written as DNA, the CDR3 is TGCGCCAGCAGCCCGACTAGCGGGGATTCCTACGAGCAGTACTTC. This translates into CASSPTSGDSYEQYF.

This clonotype was counted at least ten times. The gene calls are TRBV7-8 and TRBJ1-1; 8 nucleotides line up with TRBD1. V lost 5 bases and J lost 0; bases outside the gene matches: 5. The CDR3 has 15 residues. Germline assignment: CDR1 SGHVS and CDR2 FQNEAQ. CDR3 protein: CASSVNRGMNTEAFF. The CDR3 DNA is TGTGCCAGCAGCGTTAACAGGGGGATGAACACTGAAGCTTTCTTT.

Many counts were recorded for this clonotype. The chain recombines TRBV12-3 or TRBV12-4 with TRBJ2-5; D gene unclear. There are 14 residues in the CDR3. V lost 3 bases and J 8 bases, leaving 16 bases between the germline ends. This chain's CDR3 is CASSLLGPADTQYF. The DNA for the CDR3 is TGTGCCAGCAGTTTGTTAGGGCCAGCAGACACCCAGTACTTC.

This clonotype was picked up many times. J is TRBJ2-7 and V is TRBV3-1; TRBD2 might be the D (6 bases). Looked up from germline, CDR1 is LGHDT and CDR2 is YNNKEL (reference sequence). The CDR3 runs 15 residues. V gave up 3 bases and J gave up 5 bases, with 17 bases separating them. For the CDR3, the DNA is TGTGCCAGCAGCCACTCCCCCGGGAGCACACACGAGCAGTACTTC. This gives the protein CASSHSPGSTHEQYF.

The sample holds many counts of this clonotype. The chain couples TRBV12-3 or TRBV12-4 to TRBJ1-1; unclear D gene. This CDR3 has 15 amino acids. With 2 bases removed from V and 0 bases from J, the gap between germline ends came to 10 bases. The CDR3 DNA reads TGTGCCAGCAGTTTACTCGGACCGCTGAACACTGAAGCTTTCTTT. It is translated as CASSLLGPLNTEAFF.

This clonotype came up many times. The CDR3 loop is CASNPGQGDPTNTGELFF. The CDR3 nucleotides read TGTGCCAGCAACCCGGGACAGGGAGATCCTACGAACACCGGGGAGCTGTTTTTT. The chain recombines TRBV12-3 or TRBV12-4 with TRBJ2-2; 9 bases are a match to TRBD1. The V and J ends lost 7 bases and 0 bases, in that order; junction bases with no gene match: 12. The CDR3 loop spans 18 amino acids.

This clonotype appeared many times. The V call is TRBV20-1, the J call TRBJ2-1, with 9 bases that match TRBD1. This CDR3 has 19 residues. J lost 6 bases, V lost 7 bases, and 25 bases had no gene match. Germline assignment: CDR1 DFQATT and CDR2 SNEGSKA (reference sequence). This chain's CDR3 is CSVSGTGRNTGERSNEQFF. For the CDR3, the DNA is TGCAGTGTTTCGGGGACAGGGCGGAATACGGGAGAGAGAAGCAATGAGCAGTTCTTC.

At least ten counts were recorded for this clonotype. The V gene is TRBV12-3 or TRBV12-4, the J gene TRBJ2-7; D might be TRBD2 (6 bases). V was trimmed by 6 bases and J by 1 base, leaving 13 bases between them. The CDR3 consists of 14 residues. The DNA for the CDR3 is TGTGCCAGCAGACGCGGGGAAGAGTCCTACGAGCAGTACTTC. It specifies CASRRGEESYEQYF.

Here the CDR3 DNA reads TGTGCCAGCAGCCCTATGGGCTTGACAGGGGGCATGAATGAGCAGTTCTTC. Translation gives CASSPMGLTGGMNEQFF. This chain connects TRBV7-3 to TRBJ2-1; TRBD1 agrees at 10 bases. The germline gives CDR1 SGHTA, CDR2 FQGTGA. The CDR3 is made up of 17 amino acids. V shed 5 bases and J 7 bases; nucleotides not matched to a gene: 14.

The chain joins TRBV20-1 to TRBJ1-1; TRBD1 agrees at 8 bases. Germline V gene sequence: CDR1 DFQATT, CDR2 SNEGSKA (reference sequence). The J segment lost 4 bases and the V segment lost 0 bases, leaving 4 bases of the junction unmatched. The CDR3 spans 14 residues. CDR3: CSARDPDRVTEAFF. For the CDR3, the DNA is TGCAGTGCTAGAGATCCGGACAGGGTCACTGAAGCTTTCTTT.

This clonotype was recorded many times. V and J are TRBV20-1 and TRBJ1-1; tentatively, D is TRBD1 (5 bases). There are 11 residues in the CDR3. Germline CDR1 and CDR2: DFQATT and SNEGSKA (reference sequence). Trimming took 6 bases from V and 10 from J, leaving 15 bases between them. CDR3 protein: CSALLGTGAFF. The CDR3 DNA reads as TGCAGTGCCCTCCTCGGGACGGGAGCTTTCTTT.

This clonotype was recorded at least ten times. The chain has TRBV7-9 and TRBJ2-3, with a possible D match to TRBD2 (5 bases). Germline V gene sequence: CDR1 SEHNR, CDR2 FQNEAQ (reference sequence). CDR3 length: 15 residues. V was cut by 5 bases and J by 2 bases, with 14 bases left in between. CDR3 in DNA: TGTGCCAGCAGCCCCATGTTCGGGGTCACAGATACGCAGTATTTT. The encoded protein is CASSPMFGVTDTQYF. The full variable domain, rest sourced from reference TRBV7-9 and TRBJ2-3, is DTGVSQNPRHKITKRGQNVTFRCDPISEHNRLYWYRQTLGQGPEFLTYFQNEAQLEKSRLLSDRFSAERPKGSFSTLEIQRTEQGDSAMYLCASSPMFGVTDTQYFGPGTRLTVL.

The sample holds many counts of this clonotype. The genes are TRBV20-1 and TRBJ2-7, with TRBD2 matching 8 bases. This CDR3 contains 15 residues. The germline V gene has CDR1 DFQATT and CDR2 SNEGSKA (reference sequence). V lost 5 bases and J lost 6; bases outside the gene matches: 15. DNA for the CDR3: TGCAGTGCTGCCCTCCCCGCCAGCGGGAGTGGCGAGCAGTACTTC. Translated: CSAALPASGSGEQYF.

This clonotype appeared many times. This chain joins TRBV20-1 and TRBJ2-1; TRBD2 matches 10 bases. This CDR3 contains 16 residues. CDR1 and CDR2 from the germline V gene are DFQATT and SNEGSKA (reference sequence). V trimming: 0 bases; J trimming: 6 bases; junction bases outside the gene matches: 8. This CDR3 is CSARESGRVVSNEQFF. The CDR3 DNA follows: TGCAGTGCTAGAGAAAGCGGGAGGGTCGTGAGCAATGAGCAGTTCTTC.

This clonotype is deemed medium-sized. This chain joins TRBV7-2 and TRBJ1-2; weak D call: TRBD1 (6 bases). The CDR3 contains 15 residues. Trimming stripped 6 bases from V and 3 bases from J, with 17 bases between. CDR1 is SGHTA, CDR2 FQGNSA, per germline. The DNA for the CDR3 is TGTGCCAGCAGTAAGCGAGCAGGGGAGGACTATGGCTACACCTTC. Translated: CASSKRAGEDYGYTF.

Many counts were recorded for this clonotype. This chain joins TRBV3-1 and TRBJ2-2, with 7 positions matching TRBD1. The CDR3 length is 16 residues. Germline V gene lookup returns CDR1 LGHDT and CDR2 YNNKEL (reference sequence). V trimming: 2 bases; J trimming: 1 base; junction bases outside the gene matches: 4. The DNA of the CDR3 is TGTGCCAGCAGCCAATCCGGGACAGAGAACACCGGGGAGCTGTTTTTT. It codes for CASSQSGTENTGELFF.